Each of the 30 T cell receptor beta chains below was sequenced from the same sample in a study of blood T cell repertoires in COVID-19. Here immunoSEQ multiplex PCR was the method, and the copy in TCRdb shows in-frame clones only, minus some. The sample has roughly 500,000 clones; 89% are singletons. The sequencing input was peripheral blood. The source is a young man with COVID-19, enrolled during active disease.

V and J are TRBV11-3 and TRBJ2-3, with 12 positions matching TRBD2. The CDR3 consists of 18 residues. Trimming removed 4 bases from V and 1 base from J; junction bases left unmatched: 9. In germline, CDR1 is SGHNT, CDR2 YENEEA. The CDR3 nucleotides read TGTGCCAGCAGCTATCGACTAGCGGGAGAAGTAGGCACAGATACGCAGTATTTT. As protein: CASSYRLAGEVGTDTQYF.

The J gene is TRBJ1-1, the V gene TRBV5-5; no firm D call. Between the trimmed V and J ends, which lost 0 bases and 0 bases, there was a span of 9 bases. This CDR3 comprises 15 residues. CDR1 is SGHKS and CDR2 is YYEKEE in the germline V gene (reference sequence). The CDR3 sequence is CASSLGPQMNTEAFF. DNA of the CDR3: TGTGCCAGCAGCTTGGGTCCCCAGATGAACACTGAAGCTTTCTTT. Combining the CDR3 with reference TRBV5-5 and TRBJ1-1 gives the whole variable domain DAGVTQSPTHLIKTRGQQVTLRCSPISGHKSVSWYQQVLGQGPQFIFQYYEKEERGRGNFPDRFSARQFPNYSSELNVNALLLGDSALYLCASSLGPQMNTEAFFGQGTRLTVV.

The chain employs TRBV18 and TRBJ2-2, with D maybe TRBD2 (6 bases). Germline V lookup: CDR1 KGHSH, CDR2 LQKENI. The CDR3 loop spans 15 amino acids. V lost 4 bases and J 3 bases, leaving 12 bases between the germline ends. The CDR3 nucleotides are TGTGCCAGCTCACGACAAGGAGGGGACACCGGGGAGCTGTTTTTT. Encoded protein: CASSRQGGDTGELFF.

The chain recombines TRBV6-1 with TRBJ1-6; a possible D gene is TRBD1 (5 bases). The germline gives CDR1 MNHNS, CDR2 SASEGT. V dropped 0 bases and J dropped 8 bases, with 17 bases sitting between them. The CDR3 spans 17 residues. The CDR3: CASSEARAGVRDSPLHF. CDR3 bases: TGTGCCAGCAGTGAAGCGCGGGCGGGGGTGAGGGATTCACCCCTCCACTTT.

The chain recombines TRBV7-2 with TRBJ1-6; TRBD1 might be the D (6 bases). The V end was cut by 5 bases, the J end by 9 bases, with 17 bases between. The germline V gene encodes CDR1 SGHTA and CDR2 FQGNSA. The CDR3 spans 15 residues. The CDR3 DNA reads as TGTGCCAGCAGCCCCTCAGGACAGCTTGCTTCACCCCTCCACTTT. Protein sequence: CASSPSGQLASPLHF.

This chain connects TRBV11-2 to TRBJ1-6; a possible D gene is TRBD1 (6 bases). Trimming took off 5 bases at V and 5 bases at J, with 13 bases between the two ends. Germline lookup yields CDR1 SGHAT and CDR2 FQNNGV. The CDR3 consists of 15 residues. The DNA for the CDR3 is TGTGCCAGCAGCCGCGGACAGATCGATAATTCACCCCTCCACTTT. It encodes CASSRGQIDNSPLHF.

This rearrangement joins TRBV7-9 to TRBJ2-7; 14 bases align to TRBD2. The CDR3 has 16 residues. V trimming: 5 bases; J trimming: 7 bases; junction bases outside the gene matches: 10. Germline CDR1 is SEHNR and CDR2 is FQNEAQ (reference sequence). The CDR3: CASSPSGLAGAGEQYF. CDR3 DNA sequence: TGTGCCAGCAGCCCGTCGGGACTAGCGGGAGCTGGTGAGCAGTACTTC.

The V gene is TRBV18, the J gene TRBJ1-1, with D possibly TRBD1 on 5 matching bases. The CDR3 has 16 amino acids. Trimming stripped 4 bases from V and 2 bases from J, with 17 bases between. Germline V lookup: CDR1 KGHSH, CDR2 LQKENI. The CDR3 loop is CASSRPGGGANTEAFF. The CDR3 DNA reads TGTGCCAGCTCACGGCCCGGGGGAGGGGCCAACACTGAAGCTTTCTTT.

The rearrangement uses TRBV9 and TRBJ1-2; D gene ambiguous. Germline CDR1 and CDR2: SGDLS and YYNGEE. Trimming stripped 1 base from V and 2 bases from J, with 6 bases between. The CDR3 has 13 residues. CDR3 loop: CASSVSENYGYTF. The CDR3, as DNA: TGTGCCAGCAGCGTATCTGAGAACTATGGCTACACCTTC.

The V call is TRBV5-1, the J call TRBJ1-5, with D possibly being TRBD1 (6 bases). This CDR3 has 17 amino acids. Germline CDR1 SGHRS, CDR2 YFSETQ. V lost 4 bases to trimming and J lost 6 bases, with 23 bases between them. Here the CDR3 reads CASSPGTPNIRSQPQHF. Written as DNA, the CDR3 is TGCGCCAGCAGCCCCGGGACACCGAACATTCGTAGTCAGCCCCAGCATTTT.

This chain links TRBV25-1 with TRBJ2-7; TRBD2 aligns across 10 bases. The CDR3 totals 14 residues. The junction had 2 bases not matched to a gene; V was cut back by 6 bases and J by 0 bases. The germline V gene has CDR1 MGHDK and CDR2 SYGVNS. The CDR3 here is CASSSGGVSYEQYF. In nucleotides, the CDR3 is TGTGCCAGCAGCAGCGGGGGGGTCTCCTACGAGCAGTACTTC.

The V and J genes are TRBV27 and TRBJ1-2, with unresolved D. The CDR3 totals 15 residues. Trimming stripped 1 base from V and 7 bases from J, with 16 bases between. CDR1 is MNHEY and CDR2 is SMNVEV in the germline V gene (reference sequence). The CDR3 is CASSLLGITGGGYTF. The CDR3 region has the DNA TGTGCCAGCAGTTTATTGGGTATTACGGGAGGTGGCTACACCTTC.

This clone was counted only a few times. This chain connects TRBV12-3 or TRBV12-4 to TRBJ1-1; D remains ambiguous. The V and J ends lost 3 bases and 6 bases respectively, with 11 bases between them. The CDR3 spans 13 residues. The CDR3 DNA reads as TGTGCCAGCAGTTTTGGAGGATTCCCTGAAGCTTTCTTT. It specifies CASSFGGFPEAFF.

CDR3 coding DNA: TGTGCCAGCAGCGAATCGGGACAGCTAAACACTGAAGCTTTCTTT. It yields the protein CASSESGQLNTEAFF. The chain links TRBV5-4 to TRBJ1-1; 7 nucleotides line up with TRBD1. Germline CDR1 reads SGHNT; CDR2 reads YYREEE (reference sequence). V was pared by 4 bases and J by 2 bases, with 8 bases of the junction left unmatched. This CDR3 contains 15 residues.

The V call is TRBV6-1, the J call TRBJ2-4; tentatively, D is TRBD1 (7 bases). V dropped 3 bases and J dropped 4 bases, with 22 bases sitting between them. The CDR3 loop spans 18 amino acids. Germline V lookup: CDR1 MNHNS, CDR2 SASEGT. In nucleotides, the CDR3 is TGTGCCAGCAGTGAGAGAGAGTCCAGGGGGGATTTTAAAAACATTCAGTACTTC. The encoded protein is CASSERESRGDFKNIQYF.

V usage is TRBV19 and J usage is TRBJ1-4; 10 nucleotides line up with TRBD1. Trimming removed 5 bases from V and 8 bases from J; junction bases left unmatched: 8. CDR1 is LNHDA and CDR2 is SQIVND in the germline V gene (reference sequence). CDR3 length: 15 residues. The CDR3 spells CASSGTGEAEEKLFF. CDR3 DNA sequence: TGTGCCAGTAGTGGGACAGGGGAGGCTGAGGAAAAACTGTTTTTT.

This chain uses TRBV5-4 with TRBJ2-7, with 14 bases matching TRBD2. Germline lookup yields CDR1 SGHNT and CDR2 YYREEE (reference sequence). The CDR3 runs 16 residues. Trimming removed 3 bases from V and 6 bases from J; junction bases left unmatched: 8. This chain's CDR3 is CASSSGLAGALSEQYF. The CDR3 DNA is TGTGCCAGCAGCTCGGGACTAGCGGGAGCTTTATCCGAGCAGTACTTC.

The CDR3 sequence: CASRGTGAPFEQYF. The DNA for the CDR3 is TGTGCCAGCAGGGGGACAGGGGCTCCCTTTGAGCAGTACTTC. The chain has TRBV25-1 and TRBJ2-7; 10 nucleotides align to TRBD1. This CDR3 comprises 14 residues. CDR1 and CDR2 (germline): MGHDK, SYGVNS. Unmatched junction bases numbered 9, after V lost 6 bases and J lost 7 bases.

The chain carries TRBV5-6 and TRBJ2-5, with D perhaps TRBD2 (7 bases). Germline CDR1 reads SGHDT; CDR2 reads YYEEEE. The CDR3 is 16 residues long. Between the trimmed V and J ends, which lost 6 bases and 1 base, there was a span of 19 bases. The chain's CDR3 is CASTTHGGPGQETQYF. In DNA form, the CDR3 reads TGTGCCAGCACTACCCACGGGGGGCCGGGCCAAGAGACCCAGTACTTC. Together with reference TRBV5-6 and TRBJ2-5, the CDR3 gives the full variable domain: DAGVTQSPTHLIKTRGQQVTLRCSPKSGHDTVSWYQQALGQGPQFIFQYYEEEERQRGNFPDRFSGHQFPNYSSELNVNALLLGDSALYLCASTTHGGPGQETQYFGPGTRLLVL.

In this sample, this clone turned up a few times. The chain combines TRBV4-1 with TRBJ2-7, with 12 bases aligning to TRBD1. The CDR3 loop spans 16 amino acids. The V gene end was trimmed by 1 base and the J gene end by 5 bases; junction bases not matched to a gene: 6. Looked up from germline, CDR1 is MGHRA and CDR2 is YSYEKL. The CDR3 region has the DNA TGCGCCAGCAGCCAAGCCCCCGGGACAGGGGGCAACGAGCAGTACTTC. Encoded protein: CASSQAPGTGGNEQYF.

The chain is built from TRBV6-5 and TRBJ1-1; perhaps TRBD1 as D (6 bases). Germline CDR1 reads MNHEY; CDR2 reads SVGAGI. Between the trimmed V and J ends, which lost 4 bases and 7 bases, there was a span of 16 bases. CDR3 length: 14 residues. This CDR3 reads CASSSGGAQVEAFF. The CDR3 coding sequence is TGTGCCAGCAGTTCGGGGGGGGCGCAGGTTGAAGCTTTCTTT.

The chain links TRBV5-1 to TRBJ2-7; TRBD2 matches at 16 bases. This CDR3 spans 21 amino acids. Germline V gene sequence: CDR1 SGHRS, CDR2 YFSETQ. The junction had 16 bases not matched to a gene; V was cut back by 4 bases and J by 0 bases. CDR3 protein: CASSQPSGLAGGPVSSYEQYF. CDR3 nucleotide sequence: TGCGCCAGCAGCCAGCCTTCGGGACTAGCGGGAGGGCCCGTTAGCTCCTACGAGCAGTACTTC.

The genes are TRBV24-1 and TRBJ2-1; maybe TRBD2 (6 bases). Germline CDR1 is KGHDR and CDR2 is SFDVKD. The V and J ends lost 6 bases and 3 bases respectively, with 23 bases between them. This CDR3 is built from 18 residues. In DNA form, the CDR3 reads TGTGCCACCAGTATCCAAGAACGGGGGAACGGGCTCTACAATGAGCAGTTCTTC. Its translation: CATSIQERGNGLYNEQFF.

The count of this clone is one. J is TRBJ2-7 and V is TRBV15; 8 bases line up with TRBD2. Per germline, CDR1 LNHNV and CDR2 YYDKDF (reference sequence). CDR3 length: 13 amino acids. V shed 10 bases, J shed 3 bases, and the junction held 8 bases outside the gene matches. The CDR3 DNA follows: TGTGCCAGCTCCCCCGGGGGGGTCTACGAGCAGTACTTC. It encodes CASSPGGVYEQYF. The full variable domain, with the rest looked up from reference TRBV15 and TRBJ2-7, is DAMVIQNPRYQVTQFGKPVTLSCSQTLNHNVMYWYQQKSSQAPKLLFHYYDKDFNNEADTPDNFQSRRPNTSFCFLDIRSPGLGDTAMYLCASSPGGVYEQYFGPGTRLTVT.

The CDR3 DNA sequence: TGTGCCAGCAGCGTAGAGGCGGGAGGGTACTACGAGCAGTACTTC. Protein sequence: CASSVEAGGYYEQYF. The chain has TRBV9 and TRBJ2-7; TRBD2 matches at 9 bases. Germline CDR1 is SGDLS and CDR2 is YYNGEE. V dropped 0 bases and J dropped 3; count of bases not matched to a gene: 4. This CDR3 region has 15 residues.

The gene calls are TRBV7-9 and TRBJ2-7, with 9 bases identical to TRBD1. The CDR3 consists of 14 residues. Germline V CDR1 and CDR2: SEHNR, FQNEAQ (reference sequence). Germline trimming cut 1 base from V and 2 bases from J; bases unmatched to any gene: 0. The CDR3 DNA follows: TGTGCCAGCAGCTTAGGGACAGGGGCCTACGAGCAGTACTTC. Protein: CASSLGTGAYEQYF. The complete variable domain, with remaining parts taken from reference TRBV7-9 and TRBJ2-7, reads DTGVSQNPRHKITKRGQNVTFRCDPISEHNRLYWYRQTLGQGPEFLTYFQNEAQLEKSRLLSDRFSAERPKGSFSTLEIQRTEQGDSAMYLCASSLGTGAYEQYFGPGTRLTVT.

The V call is TRBV6-5, the J call TRBJ2-7, with TRBD2 matching 11 bases. The ends lost 6 bases at V and 2 bases at J; junction bases unmatched: 3. The CDR3 contains 14 residues. Looked up from germline, CDR1 is MNHEY and CDR2 is SVGAGI. DNA for the CDR3: TGTGCCAGCAGGATTAGCGGGAGGGCCTACGAGCAGTACTTC. Translated, it gives CASRISGRAYEQYF.

The chain employs TRBV2 and TRBJ2-7; 10 nucleotides align to TRBD2. The CDR3 covers 17 residues. Trimming cost V 5 bases and J 0 bases; bases outside gene matches: 10. Germline lookup yields CDR1 SNHLY and CDR2 FYNNEI. The CDR3 loop is CASSSSGSSFVSYEQYF. CDR3 bases: TGTGCCAGCAGTTCTAGCGGGAGTAGTTTCGTCTCCTACGAGCAGTACTTC.

The rearrangement uses TRBV2 and TRBJ2-5, with TRBD2 matching 7 bases. The germline CDR1 and CDR2 sequences are SNHLY and FYNNEI. CDR3 size: 15 residues. V was clipped by 6 bases and J by 1 base; unmatched bases: 8. The CDR3 protein is CASRGPTSAQETQYF. In nucleotides, the CDR3 is TGTGCCAGCAGAGGGCCAACTAGCGCCCAAGAGACCCAGTACTTC.

The chain is built from TRBV11-3 and TRBJ2-1; no reliable D call. V dropped 5 bases and J dropped 0 bases, with 11 bases sitting between them. The CDR3 has 15 amino acids. The germline V gene has CDR1 SGHNT and CDR2 YENEEA. CDR3 protein: CASSRGGHSYNEQFF. CDR3 DNA sequence: TGTGCCAGCAGCCGAGGCGGTCACTCCTACAATGAGCAGTTCTTC.